This is a list of T cell receptor beta chains from one sample in a study of post-analysis software for immune sequencing data. In TCRdb, the PCR reads were re-called with MiXCR into one record per CDR3 protein. The sample contains 350,000 to 500,000 distinct CDR3 sequences, approximately 39% of which appear only once. The sequenced material came from blood. These receptors were taken from a girl aged 2 to 9 with multiple sclerosis. Both conserved end residues are part of each CDR3. A D gene is named only where the DNA matches it firmly. Rows give clone size only sometimes, using once, few, many, or a class for an expanded clone.

>TRBD2|many|TRBV10-3|TRBJ2-3
TGTGCCATCAGTGGTGGAGCGGGAGGGGGAGATACGCAGTATTTT
CAISGGAGGGDTQYF
>-|few|TRBV3-1|TRBJ2-4
TGTGCCAGCAGCCAAAAACGGACGTATAACATTCAGTACTTC
CASSQKRTYNIQYF
>TRBD2|few|TRBV10-3|TRBJ2-7
TGCGCCATCAGCATCCGCTTAGCGGGGAGCTCCTACGAGCAGTACTTC
CAISIRLAGSSYEQYF
>-|-|TRBV7-2|TRBJ1-1
TGTGCCAGCAGCAGACGGTGGGGGCCTGAAGCTTTCTTT
CASSRRWGPEAFF
>TRBD1|-|TRBV4-3|TRBJ2-2
TGCGCCAGCAGCCAAGCCAGGGGGCGCGGGGAGCTGTTTTTT
CASSQARGRGELFF
>-|few|TRBV29-1|TRBJ1-2
TGCAGCGTTGTTGGGGGAGTCGGCTACACCTTC
CSVVGGVGYTF
>TRBD2|few|TRBV7-2|TRBJ2-3
TGTGCCAGCAGCTTATGGCTAGCGGGGGGGACAGATACGCAGTATTTT
CASSLWLAGGTDTQYF
>-|-|TRBV12-3/TRBV12-4|TRBJ2-1
TGTGCCAGCAGCTTAGGGGGGGACCCCTACAATGAGCAGTTCTTC
CASSLGGDPYNEQFF
>-|once|TRBV11-1|TRBJ2-1
TGTGCCAGCAGCTTAGGAGCCTACGAGCAGTTCTTC
CASSLGAYEQFF
>-|-|TRBV12-3/TRBV12-4|TRBJ2-3
TGTGCCAGCAGCCGCTTTCATAGTGCCACAGATGCGCAGTATTTT
CASSRFHSATDAQYF
>TRBD2|-|TRBV7-9|TRBJ2-1
TGTGCCAGCAGTTTCGGAAGGGCCATAGCGGGAGGGCCCTCCTACAATGAGCAGTTCTTC
CASSFGRAIAGGPSYNEQFF
>-|-|TRBV3-1|TRBJ2-3
TGTGCCAGCAGCCAGCGGGACGGCTTCACAGATACGCAGTATTTT
CASSQRDGFTDTQYF
>TRBD2|few|TRBV28|TRBJ2-1
TGTGCCAGCAGGACGGGAGGATTTTATGAGCAGTTCTTC
CASRTGGFYEQFF
>TRBD2|-|TRBV6-1|TRBJ2-5
TGTGCCAGCAGCTGGAGACTAGCGGAAGAGACCCAGTACTTC
CASSWRLAEETQYF
>TRBD2|-|TRBV3-1|TRBJ2-5
TGTGCCAGCAGCCAAGTGACTAGCGGGAGATCTTCCAGTGAGACCCAGTACTTC
CASSQVTSGRSSSETQYF
>TRBD1|-|TRBV5-1|TRBJ1-2
TGCGCCAGCAGCTTGATACAGGGGAACTATGGCTACACCTTC
CASSLIQGNYGYTF
>-|-|TRBV29-1|TRBJ1-1
TGCAGCGTTGCAATTATGAACACTGAAGCTTTCTTT
CSVAIMNTEAFF
>-|-|TRBV6-1|TRBJ1-6
TGTGCCAGCAGTGAAAAGTACATCGGGGCCAGGGCCGGGAATTCACCCCTCCACTTT
CASSEKYIGARAGNSPLHF
>-|few|TRBV10-3|TRBJ2-5
TGTGCCATCAGTGAGTGGGCTCAGGGGAAGGAGACCCAGTACTTC
CAISEWAQGKETQYF
>TRBD1|few|TRBV28|TRBJ2-4
TGTGCCAGCAGTCTCCCGGGACAGGGACTCAATGAGCAGTACTTC
CASSLPGQGLNEQYF
>-|-|TRBV11-2|TRBJ2-7
TGTGCCAGCAGTTTTCAGGGGCCCTTAGGGTACGAGCAGTACTTC
CASSFQGPLGYEQYF
>-|-|TRBV29-1|TRBJ2-5
TGCAGCGTTGAAAGGGGGTCGGCCCAGTACTTC
CSVERGSAQYF
>-|-|TRBV7-2|TRBJ1-2
TGTGCCAGCAGCTTAGTCGGCGGAGGAAGCTATGGCTACACCTTC
CASSLVGGGSYGYTF
>-|-|TRBV14|TRBJ2-7
TGTGCCAGCAGTTGGCCACACTCCTACGAGCAGTACTTC
CASSWPHSYEQYF
>TRBD1|once|TRBV6-2/TRBV6-3|TRBJ1-5
TGTGCCAGCTGTCAGGACAGGAATCAGCCCCAGCATTTT
CASCQDRNQPQHF
>TRBD1|-|TRBV3-1|TRBJ1-1
TGTGCCAGCAGCCCAGGTTCCGGGACAGGGTTTCACACTGAAGCTTTCTTT
CASSPGSGTGFHTEAFF
>-|-|TRBV20-1|TRBJ2-7
TGCAGTGCTTGGACAGTCCCCTACGAGCAGTACTTC
CSAWTVPYEQYF
>-|-|TRBV7-2|TRBJ2-7
TGTGTCAGCAGCTGGGATCTGGGGGGCATCTACGAGCAGTACTTC
CVSSWDLGGIYEQYF
>-|-|TRBV9|TRBJ2-1
TGTGCCAGCGCCGGAGTGGGCGGAGATCAGTTCTTC
CASAGVGGDQFF
>TRBD1|-|TRBV15|TRBJ1-5
TGTGCCACCAGCAGGCGACAGGGAAGCAATCAGCCCCAGCATTTT
CATSRRQGSNQPQHF
>-|-|TRBV5-1|TRBJ1-4
TGCGCCAGCAGCCTGCCCGGGACGGGCAATGAAAAACTGTTTTTT
CASSLPGTGNEKLFF